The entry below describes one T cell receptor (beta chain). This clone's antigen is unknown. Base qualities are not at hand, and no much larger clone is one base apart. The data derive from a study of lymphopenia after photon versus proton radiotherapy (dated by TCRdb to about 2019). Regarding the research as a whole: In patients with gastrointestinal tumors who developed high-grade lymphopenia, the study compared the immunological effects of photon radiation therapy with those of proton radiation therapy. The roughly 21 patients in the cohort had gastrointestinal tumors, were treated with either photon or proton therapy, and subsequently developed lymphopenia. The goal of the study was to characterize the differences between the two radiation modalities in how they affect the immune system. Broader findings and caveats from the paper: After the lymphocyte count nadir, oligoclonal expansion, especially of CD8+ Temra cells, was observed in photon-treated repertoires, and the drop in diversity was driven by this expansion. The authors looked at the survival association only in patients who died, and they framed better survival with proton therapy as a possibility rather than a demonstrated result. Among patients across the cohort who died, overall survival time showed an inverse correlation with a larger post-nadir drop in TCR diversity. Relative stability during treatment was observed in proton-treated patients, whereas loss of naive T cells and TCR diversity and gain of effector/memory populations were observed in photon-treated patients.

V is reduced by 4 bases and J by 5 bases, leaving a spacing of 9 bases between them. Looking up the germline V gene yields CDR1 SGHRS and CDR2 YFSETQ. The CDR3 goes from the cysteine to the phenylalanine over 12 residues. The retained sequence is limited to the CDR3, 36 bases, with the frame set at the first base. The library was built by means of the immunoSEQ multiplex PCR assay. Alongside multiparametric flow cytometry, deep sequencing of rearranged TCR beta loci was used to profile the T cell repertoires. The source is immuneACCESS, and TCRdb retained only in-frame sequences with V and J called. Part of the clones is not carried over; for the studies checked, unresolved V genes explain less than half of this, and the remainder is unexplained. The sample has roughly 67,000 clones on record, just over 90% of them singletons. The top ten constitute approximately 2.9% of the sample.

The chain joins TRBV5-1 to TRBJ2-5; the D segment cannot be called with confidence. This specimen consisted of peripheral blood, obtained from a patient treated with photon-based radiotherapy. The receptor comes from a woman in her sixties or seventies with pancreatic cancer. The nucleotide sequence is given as TGCGCCAGCAGCGAGGCTGGTGAGACCCAGTACTTC. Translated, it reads CASSEAGETQYF.